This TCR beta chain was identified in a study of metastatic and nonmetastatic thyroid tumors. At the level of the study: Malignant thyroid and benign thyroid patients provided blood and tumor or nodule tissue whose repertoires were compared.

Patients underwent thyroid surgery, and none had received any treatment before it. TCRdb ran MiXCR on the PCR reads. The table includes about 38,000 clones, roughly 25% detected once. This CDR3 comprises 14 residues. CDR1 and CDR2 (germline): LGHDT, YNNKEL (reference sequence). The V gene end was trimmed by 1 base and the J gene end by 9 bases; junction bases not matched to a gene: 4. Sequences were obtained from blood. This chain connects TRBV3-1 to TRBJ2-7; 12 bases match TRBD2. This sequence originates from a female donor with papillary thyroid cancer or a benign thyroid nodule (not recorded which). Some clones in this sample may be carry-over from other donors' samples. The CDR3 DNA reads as TGTGCCAGCAGCCAAGGACTAGCGGGAGTAGGGCAGTACTTC. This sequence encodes CASSQGLAGVGQYF.